This T cell receptor beta chain stems from a study of cytomegalovirus exposure and HLA in healthy donors. A remark on this clone: Its matching antigen is unknown.

Germline loops: CDR1 SGHVS, CDR2 FNYEAQ. Trimming at V came to 2 bases and at J to 1 base, leaving 5 bases not matched to a gene. CDR3 length: 15 amino acids. Study results and limitations: Most subjects had HLA-A and HLA-B alleles reportedly predicted accurately by TCR beta sequences. Presence/absence analyses rested on an assumption that sequencing depth was roughly uniform across donors. The authors listed approximately 160 TCR beta chains as cytomegalovirus-associated. In an earlier analysis, about 87% or about 30%: the productive usage of most TCR beta V segments.

PCR involved 60 Vbeta and 13 Jbeta primers. The method was immunoSEQ multiplex PCR; TCRdb's version includes in-frame clones alone and lacks a portion of them. The sample includes 150,000 to 250,000 clones, just over 75% of them seen just once. Material for sequencing was PBMCs. The source of this sequence is a man aged 30 to 45 in good health and CMV-seronegative. The V gene is TRBV7-6, the J gene TRBJ2-7, with 7 bases lining up with TRBD1. CDR3 residues: CASSLSQGVSYEQYF. The CDR3 DNA reads as TGTGCCAGCAGCTTAAGTCAGGGGGTATCCTACGAGCAGTACTTC.